One sample yielded the 10 T cell receptor beta chains listed below, sequenced in a study of blood T cell repertoires in COVID-19. Data came from immunoSEQ multiplex PCR; TCRdb stores just in-frame clones and leaves some out. The data show about 100,000 clones, almost 80% seen once. Source material: peripheral blood. The receptor source for this set is a man in his 70s with active or convalescent COVID-19.

The count of this clone is one. CDR3: CASNKRELFNEQFF. DNA of the CDR3: TGTGCCAGCAACAAGCGGGAGCTGTTCAATGAGCAGTTCTTC. This chain links TRBV11-2 with TRBJ2-1, with 8 bases identical to TRBD2. Germline loops: CDR1 SGHAT, CDR2 FQNNGV. This CDR3 has 14 amino acids. Trimming removed 7 bases from V and 6 bases from J; junction bases left unmatched: 8.

The J gene is TRBJ2-1, the V gene TRBV5-8, with D possibly being TRBD2 (6 bases). Germline V CDR1 and CDR2: SGHTS, YDEGEE. There are 17 residues in the CDR3. V lost 0 bases and J 0 bases, leaving 13 bases between the germline ends. CDR3 coding DNA: TGTGCCAGCAGCTTGGAGGTAGCGGCTAGCTCCTACAATGAGCAGTTCTTC. Protein: CASSLEVAASSYNEQFF.

J is TRBJ2-5 and V is TRBV6-5; 7 positions match TRBD2. J gave up 1 base and V 2 bases, and 4 bases lay outside the gene matches. The germline V gene encodes CDR1 MNHEY and CDR2 SVGAGI. The CDR3 is made up of 15 amino acids. This CDR3 is CASSYTRGSQETQYF. The CDR3 region has the DNA TGTGCCAGCAGTTACACGCGGGGGAGCCAAGAGACCCAGTACTTC.

The genes are TRBV18 and TRBJ1-3; perhaps TRBD1 as D (5 bases). This CDR3 is 15 amino acids long. Germline CDR1 reads KGHSH; CDR2 reads LQKENI. V dropped 3 bases and J dropped 4 bases, with 13 bases sitting between them. Here the CDR3 reads CASSPGLLRGNTIYF. CDR3 nucleotides: TGTGCCAGCTCACCGGGACTCCTAAGGGGAAACACCATATATTTT.

V gene TRBV4-3 combines with J gene TRBJ2-2, with 7 bases aligning to TRBD1. Germline V CDR1 and CDR2: LGHNA, YSLEER. The CDR3 covers 15 residues. V lost 3 bases, J lost 8 bases, and 9 bases stayed unmatched. This CDR3 is CASSQGQFGSGELFF. CDR3 DNA sequence: TGCGCCAGCAGCCAGGGACAGTTTGGTTCGGGGGAGCTGTTTTTT.

The V and J genes are TRBV6-1 and TRBJ2-3; 7 nucleotides match TRBD2. Losses at the gene ends were 1 base for V and 5 bases for J; bases not matched to a gene: 9. Germline CDR1 MNHNS, CDR2 SASEGT. The CDR3 extends over 16 amino acids. The CDR3 here is CASSEVVGGSGDTQYF. CDR3 DNA sequence: TGTGCCAGCAGTGAAGTGGTGGGCGGGAGTGGAGATACGCAGTATTTT.

This clone occurred a few times. The gene calls are TRBV19 and TRBJ1-4; 8 bases agree with TRBD1. Germline CDR1 LNHDA, CDR2 SQIVND (reference sequence). Unmatched junction bases numbered 12, after V lost 9 bases and J lost 6 bases. The CDR3 consists of 15 residues. DNA for the CDR3: TGTGCCAGCAAAACCCCCGGGACAGGTGATGAAAAACTGTTTTTT. It is translated as CASKTPGTGDEKLFF.

V usage is TRBV24-1 and J usage is TRBJ2-1, with TRBD2 as a possible D gene (7 bases). Trimming removed 4 bases at V and 5 bases at J, with 14 bases between. The V gene's germline CDR1 is KGHDR and CDR2 SFDVKD. The CDR3 is 15 amino acids. This chain's CDR3 is CATSDRGAPHNEQFF. DNA for the CDR3: TGTGCCACCAGTGACCGGGGGGCTCCCCACAATGAGCAGTTCTTC.

This clone was seen a single time. The rearrangement joins TRBV30 to TRBJ1-6; D call uncertain. The CDR3 covers 13 residues. V was pared by 4 bases and J by 5 bases, with 9 bases between. Germline assignment: CDR1 GTSNPN and CDR2 SVGIG (reference sequence). The CDR3 DNA follows: TGTGCCTGGATCCCGACAAATAATTCACCCCTCCACTTT. Amino acids: CAWIPTNNSPLHF.

The chain couples TRBV12-5 to TRBJ1-3; D might be TRBD1 (6 bases). The CDR3 covers 16 residues. Trimming removed 3 bases from V and 0 bases from J, with 12 bases in between. Germline CDR1 is LGHNT and CDR2 is FRNRAP. The CDR3 protein is CASGLGQIYSGNTIYF. CDR3 coding DNA: TGTGCTAGTGGTTTAGGACAGATTTACTCTGGAAACACCATATATTTT.